The 12 T cell receptor beta chains presented below share a single source sample, sequenced in a study of CD8 T cells in Susac syndrome. A quantity of roughly 0.5 to 1 ug RNA underwent reverse transcription using random hexamers. Using its own MiXCR run on the immunoSEQ multiplex PCR reads, TCRdb lists one record per CDR3 protein. The sample yields 240,000 or so distinct CDR3 sequences, approximately 95% seen once. Sequenced input: CD4+ T cells from PBMCs. These TCRs come from a human donor with Susac syndrome.

The chain carries TRBV18 and TRBJ1-2; 8 bases fit TRBD1. The junction had 6 bases not matched to a gene; V was cut back by 6 bases and J by 0 bases. The CDR3 extends over 15 amino acids. CDR1 is KGHSH, CDR2 LQKENI, per germline. This CDR3 is CASSRGQGANYGYTF. As DNA, the CDR3 is TGTGCCAGCTCCCGCGGACAGGGAGCTAACTATGGCTACACCTTC.

The V and J genes are TRBV6-5 and TRBJ1-5; the D is unclear. The V end was cut by 7 bases, the J end by 3 bases, with 10 bases between. CDR3 length equals 13 residues. From germline, CDR1 is MNHEY and CDR2 SVGAGI. The CDR3 DNA follows: TGTGCCAGCACACGGGGAGACAATCAGCCCCAGCATTTT. Protein sequence: CASTRGDNQPQHF.

The gene calls are TRBV5-1 and TRBJ2-1; TRBD2 aligns across 12 bases. The CDR3 has 15 amino acids. V was clipped by 5 bases and J by 5 bases; unmatched bases: 5. Germline values: CDR1 SGHRS, CDR2 YFSETQ. CDR3 amino acids: CASRGLAGLDNEQFF. The CDR3 bases are TGCGCCAGCAGAGGACTAGCGGGACTCGACAATGAGCAGTTCTTC.

The V gene is TRBV21-1, the J gene TRBJ2-7. TRBV21-1 is a known pseudogene. There are 10 residues in the CDR3. CDR3 sequence: CASSDYEQYF. The CDR3 nucleotides read TGTGCCAGCAGCGACTACGAGCAGTACTTC.

The chain joins TRBV20-1 to TRBJ1-1, with D hard to call. The CDR3 covers 11 residues. Germline V CDR1 and CDR2: DFQATT, SNEGSKA (reference sequence). V was pared by 5 bases and J by 6 bases, with 10 bases between. DNA of the CDR3: TGCAGTGCTCCGAGGGAGGCTGAAGCTTTCTTT. Translation gives CSAPREAEAFF.

The chain carries TRBV20-1 and TRBJ2-1, with 8 bases identical to TRBD2. The germline gives CDR1 DFQATT, CDR2 SNEGSKA (reference sequence). The CDR3 extends over 17 amino acids. V was clipped by 3 bases and J by 6 bases; unmatched bases: 16. CDR3: CSARGAGGLHSSNEQFF. CDR3 DNA sequence: TGCAGTGCTAGGGGGGCGGGAGGACTACACTCAAGCAATGAGCAGTTCTTC.

The chain recombines TRBV24-1 with TRBJ2-3; no reliable D call. The germline V gene has CDR1 KGHDR and CDR2 SFDVKD. V dropped 4 bases and J dropped 3 bases, with 16 bases sitting between them. This CDR3 comprises 16 residues. The CDR3 region is CATSESRGKITDTQYF. Here the CDR3 DNA reads TGTGCCACCAGTGAATCCCGTGGGAAGATAACAGATACGCAGTATTTT.

This clonotype occurred a few times. The V call is TRBV20-1, the J call TRBJ1-2; a possible D gene is TRBD1 (5 bases). This CDR3 comprises 13 residues. V was clipped by 0 bases and J by 4 bases, with 9 bases between them. The germline gives CDR1 DFQATT, CDR2 SNEGSKA (reference sequence). CDR3 region: CSARDMGGYGYTF. DNA for the CDR3: TGCAGTGCTAGAGATATGGGGGGCTATGGCTACACCTTC.

This chain links TRBV2 with TRBJ2-7; a possible D gene is TRBD2 (5 bases). CDR1 and CDR2 (germline): SNHLY, FYNNEI. This CDR3 is 15 amino acids long. V was shortened by 4 bases and J by 7 bases, with 20 bases between the two germline ends. CDR3: CASSVRGGRRREQYF. Here the CDR3 DNA reads TGTGCCAGCAGTGTTCGAGGCGGGCGGCGTCGGGAGCAGTACTTC.

This chain links TRBV7-8 with TRBJ2-7; 7 positions match TRBD2. CDR1 SGHVS and CDR2 FQNEAQ come from the germline V gene. The CDR3 has 18 residues. The V gene end was trimmed by 1 base and the J gene end by 3 bases; junction bases not matched to a gene: 15. The CDR3 DNA follows: TGTGCCAGCAGCTTAGAAGGGATGGGAGGGCAGGGAGACTACGAGCAGTACTTC. Protein sequence: CASSLEGMGGQGDYEQYF.

The chain recombines TRBV7-2 with TRBJ2-5; no reliable D call. The CDR3 is 14 residues long. Trimming shortened V by 3 bases and J by 7 bases, and 15 bases separated the two germline ends. Germline-derived CDR1 and CDR2 are SGHTA and FQGNSA. The CDR3 loop reads CASSFGPGSGTQYF. For the CDR3, the DNA is TGTGCCAGCAGCTTCGGGCCTGGTTCTGGGACCCAGTACTTC.

This rearrangement joins TRBV21-1 to TRBJ1-4. TRBV21-1 is noted as a pseudogene. The CDR3 totals 13 residues. In DNA, the CDR3 is TGTGCCAGGGGGAGAAGGGCTAATGAAAAACTGTTTTTT. This encodes CARGRRANEKLFF.